This TCR beta chain was identified in a study of blood T cell repertoires in COVID-19. Sequencing was performed with immunoSEQ multiplex PCR; in TCRdb, only in-frame clones are kept and a portion is missing. The table has almost 200,000 clones, around 79% seen once. CDR1 is GTSNPN and CDR2 is SVGIG in the germline V gene (reference sequence). V shed 2 bases and J shed 0 bases, with 7 bases lying between them. The CDR3 sequence is 14 residues long. The clonotype comes from a woman aged 40 to 50 with COVID-19, enrolled during active disease. The chain joins TRBV30 to TRBJ2-2, with unresolved D. Material: peripheral blood. As DNA, the CDR3 is TGTGCCTGGAGTATTTCAACGAACACCGGGGAGCTGTTTTTT. Encoded protein: CAWSISTNTGELFF. Filled out from reference TRBV30 and TRBJ2-2, the complete variable domain reads SQTIHQWPATLVQPVGSPLSLECTVEGTSNPNLYWYRQAAGRGLQLLFYSVGIGQISSEVPQNLSASRPQDRQFILSSKKLLLSDSGFYLCAWSISTNTGELFFGEGSRLTVL.